This TCR beta chain was documented in a study of preoperative IRX-2 immunotherapy in early breast cancer. Assay used: immunoSEQ multiplex PCR; TCRdb lists only in-frame clones, some missing. Here the sample spans 30,000 or so clones, under 85% being singletons. Treatment in this sample: preoperative locoregional IRX-2 cytokine immunotherapy. Preoperative locoregional IRX-2 cytokine immunotherapy was tested in the phase Ib source study. CDR1 is SNHLY, CDR2 FYNNEI, per germline. V gave up 7 bases and J gave up 0 bases, with 10 bases separating them. This CDR3 is built from 15 residues. The sequence derives from a human donor with breast cancer. Source: lymph node tissue, taken from a patient treated with IRX-2 immunotherapy. The J gene is TRBJ1-6, the V gene TRBV2; D call uncertain. This CDR3 is CASTPLSSYNSPLHF. DNA for the CDR3: TGTGCCAGCACCCCTCTGAGCTCCTATAATTCACCCCTCCACTTT.